This TCR beta chain came from a study of control samples from healthy donors and cancer patients. This table comes from immunoSEQ multiplex PCR, and its TCRdb copy is limited to in-frame clones, with some not included. The top ten hold 1.5% to 2% of the sample, which has approximately 150,000 clones, approximately 86% seen once. The specimen was blood. This TCR came from a man between 18 and 35 years old in good health.

CDR3 loop: CASSERGGTDTQYF. In nucleotides, the CDR3 is TGTGCCAGCAGTGAGCGGGGGGGCACAGATACGCAGTATTTT. The chain carries TRBV6-4 and TRBJ2-3; 8 nucleotides agree with TRBD2. The CDR3 has 14 residues. CDR1 MRHNA and CDR2 SNTAGT come from the germline V gene. V lost 3 bases and J lost 1; bases outside the gene matches: 0.